Sequencing of this T cell receptor (beta chain) was carried out in a study of blood T cell repertoires in COVID-19. Whole-study context: Acute and convalescent COVID-19 samples came from the United States, Italy and Spain. PBMCs, B-cell-depleted T cells, or T cells were the source of the cDNA or gDNA that made up the material.

With 1 base clipped from V and 6 bases from J, the junction kept 7 bases outside the gene matches. The CDR3 runs 15 residues. The germline V gene encodes CDR1 MGHDK and CDR2 SYGVNS. In the authors' workflow: How many nucleated cells were present was estimated from reference gene primer amplification. Data came from immunoSEQ multiplex PCR; TCRdb stores just in-frame clones and leaves some out. That table is the source of V, J and clone size, and D and trimming were worked out from the DNA. The sample consists of some 100,000 clones, 91% of them appearing once. This clone was detected once. V usage is TRBV25-1 and J usage is TRBJ1-2, with 8 bases aligning to TRBD1. This TCR was sampled from a man aged 60 to 75 with acute or convalescent COVID-19. Sequenced material: peripheral blood. CDR3 sequence: CASSELHRTGHGYTF. CDR3 sequence (DNA): TGTGCCAGCAGTGAATTACACCGGACAGGGCATGGCTACACCTTC.